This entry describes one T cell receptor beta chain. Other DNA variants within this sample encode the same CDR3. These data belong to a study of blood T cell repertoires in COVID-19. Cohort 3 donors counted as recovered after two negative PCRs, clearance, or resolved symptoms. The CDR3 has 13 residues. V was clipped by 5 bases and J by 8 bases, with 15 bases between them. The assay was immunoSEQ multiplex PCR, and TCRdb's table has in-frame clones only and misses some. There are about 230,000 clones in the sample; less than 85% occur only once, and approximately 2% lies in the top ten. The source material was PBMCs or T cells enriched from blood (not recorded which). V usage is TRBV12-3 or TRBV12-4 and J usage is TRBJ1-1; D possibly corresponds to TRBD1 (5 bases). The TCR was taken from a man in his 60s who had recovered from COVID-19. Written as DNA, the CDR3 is TGTGCCAGCAGTGCTCAAAGGGGTACGGAAGCTTTCTTT. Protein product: CASSAQRGTEAFF.